One and the same sample provided the 13 T cell receptor beta chains below, sequenced in a study of OX40 agonist ivuxolimab in advanced cancers. The library relied on the immunoSEQ multiplex PCR assay. What TCRdb holds here is the immuneACCESS table cut down to in-frame rearrangements. Part of the clones is not present; checked against another copy, under half of the missing clones reflect an unresolved V gene, and the others are unexplained. The sample contains about 70,000 clones, around 80% of them found a single time. The ten largest clones add up to less than 5.5% of the sample. Sequencing used CD4+ or CD8+ T cells sorted from blood, obtained in a trial of the OX40 agonist ivuxolimab. The receptors derive from an adult with an advanced solid tumor such as melanoma, head and neck, liver or kidney cancer.

CDR3 residues: CASSEDRNEQFF. The CDR3 coding sequence is TGTGCCAGCAGTGAAGACCGAAATGAGCAGTTCTTC. The chain uses TRBV2 and TRBJ2-1; D gene uncertain. The CDR3 has 12 residues. CDR1 is SNHLY, CDR2 FYNNEI, per germline. Trimming removed 1 base from V and 7 bases from J, with 5 bases in between.

V is TRBV9 and J is TRBJ2-6; 7 positions agree with TRBD2. With V trimmed by 0 bases and J by 1 base, 7 bases remained unmatched. This CDR3 region has 18 residues. Looked up from germline, CDR1 is SGDLS and CDR2 is YYNGEE. CDR3 sequence reads: CASSVAGGRFSGANVLTF. CDR3 bases: TGTGCCAGCAGCGTAGCGGGAGGAAGGTTTTCTGGGGCCAACGTCCTGACTTTC.

The chain is built from TRBV5-4 and TRBJ2-5, with TRBD2 identical over 8 bases. The V gene end was trimmed by 1 base and the J gene end by 1 base; junction bases not matched to a gene: 3. The CDR3 is 15 amino acids. From germline, CDR1 is SGHNT and CDR2 YYREEE (reference sequence). The CDR3 spells CASSLTSGAQETQYF. CDR3 DNA: TGTGCCAGCAGCTTGACTAGCGGAGCCCAAGAGACCCAGTACTTC.

The chain joins TRBV18 to TRBJ1-2; possible D gene TRBD1, 6 bases. Trimming cost V 4 bases and J 1 base, with 10 bases left between them. Germline values: CDR1 KGHSH, CDR2 LQKENI. CDR3 length: 14 amino acids. The DNA for the CDR3 is TGTGCCAGCTCACACGGACAGAGTAACTATGGCTACACCTTC. This gives the protein CASSHGQSNYGYTF.

The chain carries TRBV6-6 and TRBJ2-7; D is perhaps TRBD1 (5 bases). There are 13 residues in the CDR3. The V gene's germline CDR1 is MNHNY and CDR2 SVGAGI (reference sequence). The V end lost 5 bases, the J end lost 1 base, and 9 bases lay between the germline ends. The CDR3 protein is CASSMTESYEQYF. In DNA form, the CDR3 reads TGTGCCAGCAGTATGACAGAGTCCTACGAGCAGTACTTC.

This clone was observed a few times. V usage is TRBV7-9 and J usage is TRBJ1-2; D possibly corresponds to TRBD1 (6 bases). Germline CDR1 and CDR2: SEHNR and FQNEAQ (reference sequence). With 5 bases removed from V and 5 bases from J, the gap between germline ends came to 9 bases. This CDR3 spans 12 amino acids. CDR3 protein: CASSPQGYGYTF. In DNA, the CDR3 is TGTGCCAGCAGCCCCCAGGGGTATGGCTACACCTTC. The full variable domain, its missing parts supplied by reference TRBV7-9 and TRBJ1-2, is DTGVSQNPRHKITKRGQNVTFRCDPISEHNRLYWYRQTLGQGPEFLTYFQNEAQLEKSRLLSDRFSAERPKGSFSTLEIQRTEQGDSAMYLCASSPQGYGYTFGSGTRLTVV.

The chain combines TRBV29-1 with TRBJ1-1; D is perhaps TRBD1 (5 bases). This CDR3 contains 12 residues. The ends were cut back, 6 bases at V and 0 bases at J, with 8 bases in the middle. CDR1 SQVTM and CDR2 ANQGSEA come from the germline V gene. The CDR3 loop is CSVDKMNTEAFF. DNA of the CDR3: TGCAGCGTGGACAAGATGAACACTGAAGCTTTCTTT.

The rearrangement links TRBV27 to TRBJ1-2; D is undetermined. This CDR3 comprises 13 residues. Trimming took 2 bases from V and 4 from J, leaving 8 bases between them. In germline, CDR1 is MNHEY, CDR2 SMNVEV (reference sequence). The CDR3 loop is CASSLKRGYGYTF. The CDR3 nucleotides are TGTGCCAGCAGTTTAAAACGGGGCTATGGCTACACCTTC.

This clone was found a few times. The chain has TRBV7-2 and TRBJ2-7; D is unresolved. This CDR3 is built from 14 residues. Germline values: CDR1 SGHTA, CDR2 FQGNSA. V lost 5 bases and J lost 0, with 11 bases in between. The CDR3 reads CASSPQSSSYEQYF. The CDR3 DNA reads as TGTGCCAGCAGCCCTCAGAGTTCCTCCTACGAGCAGTACTTC.

V gene TRBV18 combines with J gene TRBJ2-7; D is ambiguous. Trimming stripped 1 base from V and 5 bases from J, with 18 bases between. Germline loops: CDR1 KGHSH, CDR2 LQKENI. This CDR3 has 16 residues. CDR3 in DNA: TGTGCCAGCTCACCACGAGGATCAAGGGTAGTTAACGAGCAGTACTTC. This sequence encodes CASSPRGSRVVNEQYF.

The J gene is TRBJ2-3, the V gene TRBV5-1; 8 nucleotides line up with TRBD2. Germline V gene lookup returns CDR1 SGHRS and CDR2 YFSETQ. The CDR3 is 13 residues long. The V gene end was trimmed by 4 bases and the J gene end by 7 bases; junction bases not matched to a gene: 5. The CDR3 spells CASSPGGRHTQYF. DNA of the CDR3: TGCGCCAGCAGCCCGGGGGGGAGGCATACGCAGTATTTT.

The table lists this clone with a count of one. In DNA, the CDR3 is TGCGCCAGCAGCTTGCTGCCAGGGGACCAGCCCCAGCATTTT. Protein: CASSLLPGDQPQHF. The chain recombines TRBV5-1 with TRBJ1-5, with a weak D call TRBD1 (6 bases). Trimming removed 1 base at V and 7 bases at J, with 12 bases between. Looked up from germline, CDR1 is SGHRS and CDR2 is YFSETQ. CDR3 size: 14 residues.

V and J are TRBV9 and TRBJ2-7, with 9 bases aligning to TRBD1. CDR1 and CDR2 from the germline V gene are SGDLS and YYNGEE. This CDR3 is 14 amino acids long. Trimming at V came to 4 bases and at J to 2 bases, leaving 4 bases not matched to a gene. The chain's CDR3 is CASSRDRVAYEQYF. DNA of the CDR3: TGTGCCAGCAGCCGGGACAGGGTGGCCTACGAGCAGTACTTC.